Sequencing of this TCR beta chain was carried out in a study of cytomegalovirus exposure and HLA in healthy donors. The CDR3 loop spans 12 amino acids. Trimming removed 3 bases from V and 5 bases from J, with 7 bases in between. Germline CDR1 PRHDT, CDR2 FYEKMQ (reference sequence). This clone appeared once. The study ran its PCR with 60 Vbeta and 13 Jbeta primers. TCRdb's table, derived via immunoSEQ multiplex PCR, lists solely in-frame clones and lacks some. Here the sample spans fewer than 80,000 clones, roughly 76% being singletons. Sequencing was performed on PBMCs. The chain joins TRBV13 to TRBJ1-1; D unclear. The clonotype comes from a man between 18 and 35 years old in good health and CMV-seronegative. CDR3 residues: CASSFIQTEAFF. As DNA, the CDR3 is TGTGCCAGCAGCTTTATACAGACTGAAGCTTTCTTT.